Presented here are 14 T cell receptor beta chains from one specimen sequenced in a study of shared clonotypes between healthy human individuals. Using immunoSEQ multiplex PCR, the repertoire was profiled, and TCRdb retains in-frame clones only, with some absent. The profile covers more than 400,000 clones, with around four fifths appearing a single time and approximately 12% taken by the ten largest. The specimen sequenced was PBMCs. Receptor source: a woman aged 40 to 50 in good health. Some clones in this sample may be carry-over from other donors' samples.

This CDR3 reads CASSSNPRTSGIDTQYF. The DNA for the CDR3 is TGTGCCAGTAGCTCAAACCCCCGGACTAGCGGAATCGATACGCAGTATTTT. The J gene is TRBJ2-3, the V gene TRBV19; 10 nucleotides align to TRBD2. The CDR3 consists of 17 residues. CDR1 is LNHDA, CDR2 SQIVND, per germline (reference sequence). The junction had 15 bases not matched to a gene; V was cut back by 6 bases and J by 6 bases.

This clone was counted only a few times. CDR3 nucleotide sequence: TGTGCCAGCAGTGCCCCCTTAGCGGATTACAATGAGCAGTTCTTC. Translated, it gives CASSAPLADYNEQFF. The chain recombines TRBV27 with TRBJ2-1; perhaps TRBD2 as D (6 bases). The CDR3 extends over 15 amino acids. The germline CDR1 and CDR2 sequences are MNHEY and SMNVEV (reference sequence). V lost 5 bases to trimming and J lost 4 bases, with 15 bases between them.

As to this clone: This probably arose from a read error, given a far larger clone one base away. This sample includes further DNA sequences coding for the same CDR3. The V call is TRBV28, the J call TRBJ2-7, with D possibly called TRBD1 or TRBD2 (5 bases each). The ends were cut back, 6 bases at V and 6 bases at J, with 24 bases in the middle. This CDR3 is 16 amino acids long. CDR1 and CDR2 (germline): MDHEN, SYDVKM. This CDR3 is CASSSRDPPSEFEQYF. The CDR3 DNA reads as TGTGCCAGCAGCTCCAGGGACCCTCCCTCTGAGTTCGAGCAGTACTTC.

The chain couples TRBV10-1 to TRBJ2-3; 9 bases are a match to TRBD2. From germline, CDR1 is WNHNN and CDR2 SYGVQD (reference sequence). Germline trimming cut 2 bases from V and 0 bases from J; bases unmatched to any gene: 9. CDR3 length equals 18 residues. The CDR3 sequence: CASSEDLETSGSTDTQYF. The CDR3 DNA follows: TGCGCCAGCAGTGAGGATCTAGAAACTAGCGGGAGCACAGATACGCAGTATTTT.

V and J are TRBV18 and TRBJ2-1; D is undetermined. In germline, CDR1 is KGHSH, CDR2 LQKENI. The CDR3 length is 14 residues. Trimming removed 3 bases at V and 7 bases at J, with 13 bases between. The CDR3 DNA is TGTGCCAGCTCACCCCCTCTAGGTTCTAATGAGCAGTTCTTC. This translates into CASSPPLGSNEQFF.

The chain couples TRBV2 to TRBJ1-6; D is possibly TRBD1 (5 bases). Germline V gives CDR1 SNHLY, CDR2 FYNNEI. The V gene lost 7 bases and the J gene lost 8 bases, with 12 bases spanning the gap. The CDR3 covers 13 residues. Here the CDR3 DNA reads TGTGCCAGCATCCTGACAGTAGATTCACCCCTCCACTTT. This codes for CASILTVDSPLHF.

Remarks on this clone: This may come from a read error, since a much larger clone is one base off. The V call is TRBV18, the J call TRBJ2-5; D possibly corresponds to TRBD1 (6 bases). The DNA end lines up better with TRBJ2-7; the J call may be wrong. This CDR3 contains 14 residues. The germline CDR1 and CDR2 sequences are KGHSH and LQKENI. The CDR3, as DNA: TGTGCCAGCTCACCCGGCTGGGACACATACGAGCAGTACTTC. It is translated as CASSPGWDTYEQYF.

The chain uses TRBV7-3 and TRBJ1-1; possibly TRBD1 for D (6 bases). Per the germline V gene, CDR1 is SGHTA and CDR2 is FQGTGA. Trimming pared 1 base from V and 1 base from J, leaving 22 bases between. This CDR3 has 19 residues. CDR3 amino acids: CASSLRGGGPTGTNTEAFF. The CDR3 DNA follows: TGTGCCAGCAGCTTAAGGGGCGGGGGCCCGACTGGTACGAACACTGAAGCTTTCTTT. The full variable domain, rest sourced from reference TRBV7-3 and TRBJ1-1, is GAGVSQTPSNKVTEKGKYVELRCDPISGHTALYWYRQSLGQGPEFLIYFQGTGAADDSGLPNDRFFAVRPEGSVSTLKIQRTERGDSAVYLCASSLRGGGPTGTNTEAFFGQGTRLTVV.

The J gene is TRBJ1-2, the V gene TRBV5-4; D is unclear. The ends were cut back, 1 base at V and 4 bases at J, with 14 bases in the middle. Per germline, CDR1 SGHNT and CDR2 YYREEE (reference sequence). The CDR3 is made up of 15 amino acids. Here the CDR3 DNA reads TGTGCCAGCAGCTTGAATCTTGCAGGCCTCTATGGCTACACCTTC. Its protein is CASSLNLAGLYGYTF.

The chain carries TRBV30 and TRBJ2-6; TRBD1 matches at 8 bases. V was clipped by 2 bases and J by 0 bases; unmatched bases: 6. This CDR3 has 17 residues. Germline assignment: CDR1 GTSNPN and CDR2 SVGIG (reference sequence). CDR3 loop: CAWSRTGSSSGANVLTF. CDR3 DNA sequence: TGTGCCTGGAGTCGGACAGGGTCGAGCTCTGGGGCCAACGTCCTGACTTTC. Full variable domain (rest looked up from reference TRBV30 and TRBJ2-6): SQTIHQWPATLVQPVGSPLSLECTVEGTSNPNLYWYRQAAGRGLQLLFYSVGIGQISSEVPQNLSASRPQDRQFILSSKKLLLSDSGFYLCAWSRTGSSSGANVLTFGAGSRLTVL.

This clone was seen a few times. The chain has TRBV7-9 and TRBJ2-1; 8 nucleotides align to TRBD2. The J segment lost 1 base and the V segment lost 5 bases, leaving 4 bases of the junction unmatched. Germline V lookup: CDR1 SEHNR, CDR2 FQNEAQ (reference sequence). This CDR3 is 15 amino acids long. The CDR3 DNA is TGTGCCAGCAGCCCCCGGGGGGGTTCCTACAATGAGCAGTTCTTC. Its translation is CASSPRGGSYNEQFF.

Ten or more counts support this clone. The CDR3 region has the DNA TGTGCCAGCTCACCACCGACTAGCGGGCGTGGGGAGCTGTTTTTT. Its protein product is CASSPPTSGRGELFF. The V call is TRBV18, the J call TRBJ2-2; 10 bases line up with TRBD2. CDR1 and CDR2 from the germline V gene are KGHSH and LQKENI. The V gene end was trimmed by 0 bases and the J gene end by 8 bases; junction bases not matched to a gene: 3. The CDR3 covers 15 residues.

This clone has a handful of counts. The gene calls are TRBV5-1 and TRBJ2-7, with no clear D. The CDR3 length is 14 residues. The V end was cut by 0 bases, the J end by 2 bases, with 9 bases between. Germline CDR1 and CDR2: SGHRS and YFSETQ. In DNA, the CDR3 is TGCGCCAGCAGCTTGGGATTTACTGCCTACGAGCAGTACTTC. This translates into CASSLGFTAYEQYF.

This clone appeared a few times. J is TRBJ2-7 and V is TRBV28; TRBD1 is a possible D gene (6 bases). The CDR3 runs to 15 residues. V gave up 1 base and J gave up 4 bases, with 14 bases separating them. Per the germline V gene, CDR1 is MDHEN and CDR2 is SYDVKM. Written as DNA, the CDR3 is TGTGCCAGCAGTTTATCAGGGGAATATTTGTACGAGCAGTACTTC. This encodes CASSLSGEYLYEQYF.